This T cell receptor beta chain stems from a study of type 1 regulatory T cells. Whole-study context: T-allo10 is an in vitro-generated, Tr1-enriched CD4 T cell product specific for alloantigen.

Graft donor-derived T-allo10 cells were described as host-alloantigen-specific, anergic, and alloantigen-specifically suppressive. Each CDR3 protein gets one entry after TCRdb re-called the reads with MiXCR. There are around 69,000 distinct CDR3 sequences in the sample; about 69% occur only once, and 7% to 8.5% lies in the top ten. The germline gives CDR1 DFQATT, CDR2 SNEGSKA (reference sequence). The CDR3 has 12 amino acids. The V end lost 5 bases, the J end lost 10 bases, and 12 bases lay between the germline ends. This clonotype was seen ten or more times. Its matching antigen is unknown. Input material: cultured T cells, either the whole culture or a sorted T cell fraction (not recorded which). Described subset: Tr1-enriched cell product generated in vitro against host alloantigens. V gene TRBV20-1 combines with J gene TRBJ1-6; D is undetermined. The clonotype comes from a human donor in good health. CDR3 protein: CSAPDRESPLHF. The DNA of the CDR3 is TGCAGTGCTCCCGACCGGGAGTCACCCCTCCACTTT.